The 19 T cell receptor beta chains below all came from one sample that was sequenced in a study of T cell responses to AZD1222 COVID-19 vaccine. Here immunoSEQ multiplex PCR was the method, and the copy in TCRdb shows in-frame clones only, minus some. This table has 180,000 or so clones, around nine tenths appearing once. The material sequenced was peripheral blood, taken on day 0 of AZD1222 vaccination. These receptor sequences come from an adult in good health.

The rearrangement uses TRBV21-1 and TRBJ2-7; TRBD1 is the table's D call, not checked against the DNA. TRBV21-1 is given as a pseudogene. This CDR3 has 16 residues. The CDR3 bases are TGTGCCAGCAGGAACCCCGGGACACGAGTTAACTACGAGCAGTACGTC. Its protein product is CASRNPGTRVNYEQYV.

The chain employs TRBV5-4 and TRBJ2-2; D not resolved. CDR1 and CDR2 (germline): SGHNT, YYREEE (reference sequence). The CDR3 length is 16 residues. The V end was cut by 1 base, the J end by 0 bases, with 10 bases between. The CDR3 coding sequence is TGTGCCAGCAGCTTGTCTTCGGCGTCGAACACCGGGGAGCTGTTTTTT. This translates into CASSLSSASNTGELFF.

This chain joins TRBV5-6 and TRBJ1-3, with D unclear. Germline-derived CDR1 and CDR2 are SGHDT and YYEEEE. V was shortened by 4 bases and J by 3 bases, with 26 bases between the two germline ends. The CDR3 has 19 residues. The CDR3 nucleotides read TGTGCCAGCAGCGCCCGGGTACGGGTCTCGAACCCTGGTGGAAACACCATATATTTT. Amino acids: CASSARVRVSNPGGNTIYF.

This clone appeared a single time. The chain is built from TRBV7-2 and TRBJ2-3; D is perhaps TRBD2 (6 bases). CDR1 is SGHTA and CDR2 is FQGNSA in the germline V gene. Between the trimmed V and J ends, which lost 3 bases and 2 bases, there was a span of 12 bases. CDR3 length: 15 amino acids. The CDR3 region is CASSLFSGNTDTQYF. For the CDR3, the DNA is TGTGCCAGCAGCTTGTTTAGCGGAAACACAGATACGCAGTATTTT.

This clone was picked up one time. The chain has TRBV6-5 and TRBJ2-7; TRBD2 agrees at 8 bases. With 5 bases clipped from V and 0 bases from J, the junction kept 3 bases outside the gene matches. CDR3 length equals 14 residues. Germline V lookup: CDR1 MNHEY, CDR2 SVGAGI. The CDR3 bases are TGTGCCAGCAGTCGCGGGAGGAGCTCCTACGAGCAGTACGTC. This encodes CASSRGRSSYEQYV.

The CDR3 here is CASSLNSYTYGYTF. As DNA, the CDR3 is TGTGCCAGCAGCTTAAACAGCTATACCTATGGCTACACCTTC. The V gene is TRBV7-2, the J gene TRBJ1-2; D is uncertain. This CDR3 contains 14 residues. Germline CDR1 reads SGHTA; CDR2 reads FQGNSA. V was cut by 2 bases and J by 4 bases, with 11 bases left in between.

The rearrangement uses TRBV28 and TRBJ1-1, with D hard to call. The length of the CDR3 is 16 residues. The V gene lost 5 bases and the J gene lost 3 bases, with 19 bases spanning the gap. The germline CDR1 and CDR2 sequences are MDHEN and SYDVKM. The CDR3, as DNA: TGTGCCAGCAGTCCAAGGGATTTTAATCGGGACACTGAAGCTTTCTTT. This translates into CASSPRDFNRDTEAFF.

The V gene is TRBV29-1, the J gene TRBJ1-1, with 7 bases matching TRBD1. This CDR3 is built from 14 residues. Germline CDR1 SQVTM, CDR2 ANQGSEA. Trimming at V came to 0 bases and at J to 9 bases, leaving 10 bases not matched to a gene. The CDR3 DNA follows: TGCAGCGTTGAAGACCAACGACAGGGAAGGCAAGCTTTCTTT. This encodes CSVEDQRQGRQAFF.

This CDR3 reads CASSLSASWVYEQYF. In nucleotides, the CDR3 is TGCGCCAGCAGCTTGTCAGCCTCCTGGGTCTACGAGCAGTACTTC. The chain employs TRBV5-1 and TRBJ2-7; D gene ambiguous. Germline V gives CDR1 SGHRS, CDR2 YFSETQ. Deletions cut 1 base from V and 3 bases from J, with 14 bases between. This CDR3 region has 15 residues. Full variable domain (remainder filled in from reference TRBV5-1 and TRBJ2-7): KAGVTQTPRYLIKTRGQQVTLSCSPISGHRSVSWYQQTPGQGLQFLFEYFSETQRNKGNFPGRFSGRQFSNSRSEMNVSTLELGDSALYLCASSLSASWVYEQYFGPGTRLTVT.

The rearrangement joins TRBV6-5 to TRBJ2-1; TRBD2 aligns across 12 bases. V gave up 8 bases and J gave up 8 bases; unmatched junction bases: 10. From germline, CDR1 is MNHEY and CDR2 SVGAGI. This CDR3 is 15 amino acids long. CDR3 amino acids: CASGPRLAGVYEQFF. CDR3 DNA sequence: TGTGCCAGCGGTCCACGACTAGCGGGAGTCTATGAGCAGTTCTTC.

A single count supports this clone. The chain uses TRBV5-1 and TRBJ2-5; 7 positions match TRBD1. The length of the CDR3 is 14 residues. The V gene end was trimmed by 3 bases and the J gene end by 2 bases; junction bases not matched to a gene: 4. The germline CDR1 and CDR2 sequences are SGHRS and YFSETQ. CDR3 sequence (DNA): TGCGCCAGCAGCTCGGGACAGTTACAAGAGACCCAGTACTTC. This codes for CASSSGQLQETQYF.

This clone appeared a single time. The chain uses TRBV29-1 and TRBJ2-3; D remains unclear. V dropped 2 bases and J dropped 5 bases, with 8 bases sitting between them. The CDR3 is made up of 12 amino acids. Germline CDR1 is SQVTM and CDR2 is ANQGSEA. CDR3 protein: CSVERYGDTQYF. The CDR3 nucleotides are TGCAGCGTTGAAAGATACGGAGATACGCAGTATTTT.

CDR3 sequence (DNA): TGTGCCAGCAGCTCGCCGGGACTAGCGGGAGTTCCTCGGGGTGAGCAGTTCTTC. It specifies CASSSPGLAGVPRGEQFF. V and J are TRBV7-3 and TRBJ2-1; 14 bases are shared with TRBD2. CDR1 and CDR2 (germline): SGHTA, FQGTGA. After removal of 4 bases from V and 9 bases from J, the junction contained 14 bases not matched to a gene. The CDR3 length is 18 residues.

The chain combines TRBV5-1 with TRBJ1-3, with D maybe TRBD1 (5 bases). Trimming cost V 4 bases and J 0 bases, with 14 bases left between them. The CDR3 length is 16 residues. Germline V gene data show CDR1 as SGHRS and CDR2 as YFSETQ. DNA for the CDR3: TGCGCCAGCAGCGAGGGGCCCGGGCCCTCTGGAAACACCATATATTTT. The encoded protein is CASSEGPGPSGNTIYF.

The CDR3 nucleotides are TGTGCCAGTTCAAACAGTTTAAACGAAAAACTGTTTTTT. It encodes CASSNSLNEKLFF. This sequence joins TRBV19 and TRBJ1-4; no clear D gene. The germline V and J ends were trimmed by 8 bases and 8 bases, with 15 bases remaining between them. The CDR3 has 13 residues. Per germline, CDR1 LNHDA and CDR2 SQIVND (reference sequence).

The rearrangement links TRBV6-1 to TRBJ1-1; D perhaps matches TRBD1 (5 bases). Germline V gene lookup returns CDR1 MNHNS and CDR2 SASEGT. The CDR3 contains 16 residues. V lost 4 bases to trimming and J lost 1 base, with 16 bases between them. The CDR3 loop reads CASSAGSFMGNTEAFF. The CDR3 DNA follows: TGTGCCAGCAGTGCAGGGAGCTTTATGGGGAACACTGAAGCTTTCTTT.

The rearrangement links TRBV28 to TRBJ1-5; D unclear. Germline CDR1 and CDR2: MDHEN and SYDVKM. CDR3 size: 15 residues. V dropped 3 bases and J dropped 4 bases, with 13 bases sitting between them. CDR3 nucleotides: TGTGCCAGCAGTTTTTCGGGGAACGGGAATCAGCCCCAGCATTTT. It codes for CASSFSGNGNQPQHF.

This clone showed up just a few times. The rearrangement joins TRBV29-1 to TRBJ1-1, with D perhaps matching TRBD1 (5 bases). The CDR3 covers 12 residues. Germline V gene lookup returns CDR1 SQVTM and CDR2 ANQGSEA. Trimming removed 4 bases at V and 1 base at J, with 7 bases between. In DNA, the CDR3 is TGCAGCGTTGGGGGGAAGAACACTGAAGCTTTCTTT. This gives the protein CSVGGKNTEAFF. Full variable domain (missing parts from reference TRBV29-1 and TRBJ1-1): SAVISQKPSRDICQRGTSLTIQCQVDSQVTMMFWYRQQPGQSLTLIATANQGSEATYESGFVIDKFPISRPNLTFSTLTVSNMSPEDSSIYLCSVGGKNTEAFFGQGTRLTVV.

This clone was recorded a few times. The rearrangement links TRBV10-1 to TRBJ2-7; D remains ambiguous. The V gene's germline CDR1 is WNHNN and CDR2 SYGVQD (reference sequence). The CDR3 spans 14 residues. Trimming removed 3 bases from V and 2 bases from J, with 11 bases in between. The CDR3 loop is CASSESGRTYEQYF. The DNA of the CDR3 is TGCGCCAGCAGTGAATCAGGACGGACCTACGAGCAGTACTTC.